This passage covers 8 T cell receptor beta chains from one sample sequenced in a study of graft-versus-host responses after intestinal transplantation. No antigen is known for these receptors. Sequencing was performed with immunoSEQ multiplex PCR; in TCRdb, only in-frame clones are kept and a portion is missing. The sample yields tens of thousands of clones, roughly 90% seen once. The starting material was unstimulated CD8+ T cells sorted from spleen or lymph node cells, obtained before transplant. The source is a human donor who was the organ donor for an intestinal transplant.

The chain uses TRBV27 and TRBJ1-2, with 12 bases that match TRBD1. Germline V gives CDR1 MNHEY, CDR2 SMNVEV (reference sequence). Trimming took 5 bases from V and 6 from J; bases not matched to a gene: 1. This CDR3 is 13 amino acids long. CDR3 bases: TGTGCCAGCAGTGGGACAGGGGGCAATGGCTACACCTTC. Its translation: CASSGTGGNGYTF.

This chain joins TRBV6-6 and TRBJ2-7; D might be TRBD2 (6 bases). Germline V CDR1 and CDR2: MNHNY, SVGAGI (reference sequence). This CDR3 comprises 15 residues. V was cut by 2 bases and J by 2 bases, with 13 bases left in between. CDR3 sequence: CASSYLRGNPYEQYF. In DNA form, the CDR3 reads TGTGCCAGCAGTTACCTGCGGGGTAATCCCTACGAGCAGTACTTC.

V usage is TRBV27 and J usage is TRBJ2-5; 10 bases match TRBD2. The closer fit of TRBJ2-7 to the DNA end suggests the J call may be wrong. This CDR3 contains 15 residues. Germline CDR1 MNHEY, CDR2 SMNVEV (reference sequence). Here the CDR3 reads CASRHSSGSSYEQYF. DNA for the CDR3: TGTGCCAGCAGACATTCTAGCGGGAGCTCCTACGAGCAGTACTTC.

The rearrangement joins TRBV28 to TRBJ1-1, with 9 nucleotides matching TRBD1. CDR1 and CDR2 from the germline V gene are MDHEN and SYDVKM. V dropped 5 bases and J dropped 6; count of bases not matched to a gene: 13. This CDR3 spans 16 amino acids. CDR3 DNA: TGTGCCAGCAGTCTTCCGGGGGTGGACAGGGGTCCTGAAGCTTTCTTT. Translated, it gives CASSLPGVDRGPEAFF.

The chain joins TRBV4-1 to TRBJ1-1, with D possibly TRBD1 on 5 matching bases. The CDR3 runs 16 residues. The germline V gene has CDR1 MGHRA and CDR2 YSYEKL. V lost 4 bases and J 3 bases, leaving 18 bases between the germline ends. This CDR3 is CASSRQQAPGDTEAFF. In DNA, the CDR3 is TGCGCCAGCAGCCGCCAACAGGCACCGGGCGACACTGAAGCTTTCTTT.

This chain joins TRBV2 and TRBJ2-7; 12 bases agree with TRBD2. Germline V gene sequence: CDR1 SNHLY, CDR2 FYNNEI. The CDR3 is 17 amino acids. With V trimmed by 0 bases and J by 7 bases, 10 bases remained unmatched. In DNA, the CDR3 is TGTGCCAGCAGTGAAGCGGGCCTAGCGGGAGGGGTGGGGGAGCAGTACTTC. Its translation is CASSEAGLAGGVGEQYF.

The V call is TRBV7-2, the J call TRBJ1-3; D remains ambiguous. The V and J ends lost 5 bases and 0 bases respectively, with 17 bases between them. The germline V gene has CDR1 SGHTA and CDR2 FQGNSA. CDR3 length equals 17 residues. The CDR3: CASSERTPHSSGNTIYF. The CDR3 bases are TGTGCCAGCAGCGAACGGACTCCACACTCCTCTGGAAACACCATATATTTT. Based on the CDR3 plus reference TRBV7-2 and TRBJ1-3, the full variable domain is GAGVSQSPSNKVTEKGKDVELRCDPISGHTALYWYRQSLGQGLEFLIYFQGNSAPDKSGLPSDRFSAERTGGSVSTLTIQRTQQEDSAVYLCASSERTPHSSGNTIYFGEGSWLTVV.

V gene TRBV16 combines with J gene TRBJ1-5; 9 bases align to TRBD1. The length of the CDR3 is 11 residues. The ends lost 5 bases at V and 13 bases at J; junction bases unmatched: 3. The germline V gene encodes CDR1 KGHSY and CDR2 FQNENV. This CDR3 is CASSIGQGQHF. CDR3 bases: TGTGCCAGCAGCATTGGACAGGGGCAGCATTTT. The full variable domain, in which reference TRBV16 and TRBJ1-5 provide the parts outside the CDR3, is GEEVAQTPKHLVRGEGQKAKLYCAPIKGHSYVFWYQQVLKNEFKFLISFQNENVFDETGMPKERFSAKCLPNSPCSLEIQATKLEDSAVYFCASSIGQGQHFGDGTRLSIL.